Below are 25 T cell receptor beta chains sequenced from a single sample in a study of vaccination and CD4 T cells after COVID-19 (dated by TCRdb to between 2021 and 2024). For these TCRs, the target antigens are not known. The time point tag for this specimen amounts to: late sampling 161 to 241 days after vaccination in a few convalescent patients. What this sample's treatment or condition label stands for: approximately 11-day PBMC culture with coronavirus spike peptide pools or control peptides (ViraFEST assay). Receptor libraries were prepared by PCR. Sequencer: Illumina iSeq 100. DNA from cultured CD4+ T cells underwent TCR sequencing with the Oncomine TCR Beta short-read assay at the Johns Hopkins FTIC core. TCRdb's own reprocessing of the public reads used fastp at Q25 and MiXCR and kept productive beta chains. Entries are consolidated by CDR3 protein sequence, retaining the most common genes and DNA. Recorded for this sample are tens of thousands of distinct CDR3 sequences; around 28% of them occurred a single time. Under 8.5% of the sample comes from the top ten.

The sample consisted of CD4+ T cells from blood, cultured in vitro, taken about 7 months after SARS-CoV-2 vaccination. These receptors all come from a human donor who had recovered from COVID-19.

CDR3 amino acids: CSVEDRTGYGYTF. CDR3 in DNA: TGCAGCGTTGAAGATCGAACAGGCTATGGCTACACCTTC. The rearrangement links TRBV29-1 to TRBJ1-2; D is perhaps TRBD1 (5 bases). This CDR3 is built from 13 residues. The ends were cut back, 0 bases at V and 4 bases at J, with 9 bases in the middle. Germline V gene lookup returns CDR1 SQVTM and CDR2 ANQGSEA.

The chain carries TRBV5-1 and TRBJ1-1; the D is unclear. The CDR3 length is 13 residues. Germline-derived CDR1 and CDR2 are SGHRS and YFSETQ. V was shortened by 3 bases and J by 4 bases, with 10 bases between the two germline ends. The CDR3 region has the DNA TGCGCCAGCAGCTGGAGAGGAAGCACTGAAGCTTTCTTT. This encodes CASSWRGSTEAFF.

The J gene is TRBJ2-1, the V gene TRBV7-9; 9 bases are shared with TRBD2. With 2 bases clipped from V and 5 bases from J, the junction kept 13 bases outside the gene matches. This CDR3 spans 18 amino acids. Germline loops: CDR1 SEHNR, CDR2 FQNEAQ (reference sequence). CDR3 nucleotides: TGTGCCAGCAGCTTACCCCCCCGTCTAGCGGGACAAAACAATGAGCAGTTCTTC. Encoded protein: CASSLPPRLAGQNNEQFF.

Concerning this clonotype itself: The junction does not match germline at one end; this may be a read error. The V call is TRBV28, the J call TRBJ1-5; D gene uncertain. This CDR3 contains 14 residues. Germline V gene lookup returns CDR1 MDHEN and CDR2 SYDVKM. The CDR3 here is CASSSGGSSQPQHF. DNA of the CDR3: TGTGCCAGCAGTTCGGGTGGGAGCAGTCAGCCCCAGCATTTT.

The chain employs TRBV20-1 and TRBJ2-3; 8 bases map to TRBD2. The CDR3 is 12 amino acids. Germline V gene sequence: CDR1 DFQATT, CDR2 SNEGSKA (reference sequence). J was trimmed by 8 bases and V by 6 bases; bases with no gene match: 7. The DNA for the CDR3 is TGCAGTGCCGGGAGGGACTACTCTACGCAGTATTTT. It specifies CSAGRDYSTQYF.

This chain joins TRBV28 and TRBJ2-1; 9 bases are shared with TRBD2. Germline CDR1 is MDHEN and CDR2 is SYDVKM. CDR3 length: 13 residues. V dropped 7 bases and J dropped 6; count of bases not matched to a gene: 4. The CDR3 sequence is CASTGTSPNEQFF. CDR3 in DNA: TGTGCCAGCACCGGGACTAGCCCCAATGAGCAGTTCTTC.

In this sample, this clonotype turned up a few times. CDR3 in amino acids: CSAREGHNEQFF. The CDR3, as DNA: TGCAGTGCTAGGGAGGGCCATAATGAGCAGTTCTTC. The chain carries TRBV20-1 and TRBJ2-1; D might be TRBD2 (6 bases). V gave up 3 bases and J gave up 7 bases, with 10 bases separating them. The CDR3 runs to 12 residues. Germline CDR1 and CDR2: DFQATT and SNEGSKA (reference sequence).

The chain couples TRBV7-6 to TRBJ2-1; 9 bases fit TRBD2. Per germline, CDR1 SGHVS and CDR2 FNYEAQ. The CDR3 consists of 17 residues. Trimming took 5 bases from V and 2 from J; bases not matched to a gene: 10. The CDR3 sequence is CASSPELAGHTYNEQFF. The CDR3 nucleotides read TGTGCCAGCAGCCCCGAACTAGCGGGTCATACCTACAATGAGCAGTTCTTC. Full variable domain (outside the CDR3, taken from reference TRBV7-6 and TRBJ2-1): GAGVSQSPRYKVTKRGQDVALRCDPISGHVSLYWYRQALGQGPEFLTYFNYEAQQDKSGLPNDRFSAERPEGSISTLTIQRTEQRDSAMYRCASSPELAGHTYNEQFFGPGTRLTVL.

This clonotype was detected a few times. The chain has TRBV27 and TRBJ1-1; the D gene is possibly TRBD1 (5 bases). The CDR3 consists of 15 residues. The V gene's germline CDR1 is MNHEY and CDR2 SMNVEV (reference sequence). Trimming left V 5 bases short and J 0 bases short, with 13 bases between. CDR3 sequence: CASSLSRGMNTEAFF. The CDR3 DNA sequence: TGTGCCAGCAGTCTCAGTCGGGGGATGAACACTGAAGCTTTCTTT.

V gene TRBV27 combines with J gene TRBJ2-5; TRBD1 is a possible D gene (6 bases). Germline V gene sequence: CDR1 MNHEY, CDR2 SMNVEV (reference sequence). This CDR3 comprises 14 residues. With 6 bases removed from V and 4 bases from J, the gap between germline ends came to 15 bases. The chain's CDR3 is CASSPWGRGETQYF. The DNA for the CDR3 is TGTGCCAGCAGCCCCTGGGGCAGGGGAGAGACCCAGTACTTC.

A few counts support this clonotype. The chain combines TRBV27 with TRBJ2-1; 10 bases align to TRBD1. Trimming took 6 bases from V and 1 from J; bases not matched to a gene: 3. The CDR3 has 15 residues. CDR1 and CDR2 from the germline V gene are MNHEY and SMNVEV (reference sequence). This CDR3 is CASRPGQGSYNEQFF. As DNA, the CDR3 is TGTGCCAGCAGGCCGGGACAGGGGTCCTACAATGAGCAGTTCTTC.

This clonotype was found a few times. This rearrangement joins TRBV6-5 to TRBJ2-1; 9 bases are shared with TRBD2. From germline, CDR1 is MNHEY and CDR2 SVGAGI. CDR3 length: 17 residues. V lost 2 bases, J lost 2 bases, and 7 bases stayed unmatched. CDR3 in DNA: TGTGCCAGCAGTTACCCTCGGACTAGCGAAGCCTACAATGAGCAGTTCTTC. Its translation: CASSYPRTSEAYNEQFF.

The chain combines TRBV6-4 with TRBJ2-7; 9 nucleotides agree with TRBD2. This CDR3 is 15 amino acids long. J was trimmed by 3 bases and V by 4 bases; bases with no gene match: 7. Germline loops: CDR1 MRHNA, CDR2 SNTAGT. Written as DNA, the CDR3 is TGTGCCAGCAGTGGAGCGGGAGGCGGATACTACGAGCAGTACTTC. Translation: CASSGAGGGYYEQYF.

There are a few counts of this clonotype. The chain employs TRBV28 and TRBJ2-7, with TRBD2 identical over 7 bases. Germline values: CDR1 MDHEN, CDR2 SYDVKM. The CDR3 length is 14 residues. Germline trimming cut 4 bases from V and 1 base from J; bases unmatched to any gene: 4. The CDR3 DNA sequence: TGTGCCAGCAGTTCAACGGGGGGATCCTACGAGCAGTACTTC. It encodes CASSSTGGSYEQYF.

This clonotype has more than one count but fewer than ten. This chain joins TRBV7-9 and TRBJ2-7; no reliable D call. The V end was cut by 5 bases, the J end by 2 bases, with 19 bases between. The CDR3 runs 16 residues. Germline V lookup: CDR1 SEHNR, CDR2 FQNEAQ (reference sequence). CDR3 amino acids: CASSPPAPRGTYEQYF. The CDR3 bases are TGTGCCAGCAGCCCCCCGGCTCCTCGTGGCACCTACGAGCAGTACTTC.

This clonotype was found a few times. The chain employs TRBV6-2 or TRBV6-3 and TRBJ2-6; no reliable D call. Trimming pared 0 bases from V and 1 base from J, leaving 4 bases between. From germline, CDR1 is MNHEY and CDR2 SVGEGT. The CDR3 sequence is 15 residues long. The CDR3 region has the DNA TGTGCCAGCAGTTACTCGGGGTCTGGGGCCAACGTCCTGACTTTC. It is translated as CASSYSGSGANVLTF.

This chain uses TRBV4-1 with TRBJ1-6, with D possibly TRBD1 on 5 matching bases. Germline V gene sequence: CDR1 MGHRA, CDR2 YSYEKL. This CDR3 comprises 18 residues. The ends were cut back, 0 bases at V and 4 bases at J, with 16 bases in the middle. CDR3 sequence: CASSQEGAGISYNSPLHF. CDR3 DNA: TGCGCCAGCAGCCAAGAGGGCGCAGGGATCAGTTATAATTCACCCCTCCACTTT.

The chain has TRBV27 and TRBJ2-3; the D is unclear. V was trimmed by 3 bases and J by 3 bases, leaving 10 bases between them. Germline CDR1 reads MNHEY; CDR2 reads SMNVEV (reference sequence). The CDR3 loop spans 14 amino acids. CDR3 in amino acids: CASSFQRGTDTQYF. CDR3 bases: TGTGCCAGCAGTTTCCAGCGTGGGACAGATACGCAGTATTTT.

This chain connects TRBV5-1 to TRBJ2-7; either TRBD1 or TRBD2 may supply D (5 bases each). Germline V gene data show CDR1 as SGHRS and CDR2 as YFSETQ. CDR3 length equals 14 residues. V was pared by 0 bases and J by 2 bases, with 9 bases between. CDR3 sequence reads: CASSLDPGPYEQYF. CDR3 DNA sequence: TGCGCCAGCAGCTTGGACCCGGGGCCCTACGAGCAGTACTTC.

This clonotype was seen a handful of times. The chain uses TRBV2 and TRBJ1-2; D unresolved. From germline, CDR1 is SNHLY and CDR2 FYNNEI. This CDR3 contains 12 residues. V was trimmed by 5 bases and J by 1 base, leaving 5 bases between them. The chain's CDR3 is CASSPNNYGYTF. In nucleotides, the CDR3 is TGTGCCAGCAGTCCAAATAACTATGGCTACACCTTC.

This clonotype was observed once. V usage is TRBV20-1 and J usage is TRBJ2-3; 8 nucleotides align to TRBD2. The CDR3 sequence is 17 residues long. V lost 1 base and J lost 3; bases outside the gene matches: 12. Germline CDR1 and CDR2: DFQATT and SNEGSKA (reference sequence). The CDR3 DNA reads as TGCAGTGCTAGAGGCTCGGGGGGGGCAGTGGTGACAGATACGCAGTATTTT. It encodes CSARGSGGAVVTDTQYF.

This chain uses TRBV6-5 with TRBJ1-1, with D possibly being TRBD1 (6 bases). The CDR3 consists of 14 residues. Trimming removed 0 bases from V and 2 bases from J, with 7 bases in between. Germline CDR1 and CDR2: MNHEY and SVGAGI. The CDR3 DNA sequence: TGTGCCAGCAGTTACTCGGACAGAAACACTGAAGCTTTCTTT. It is translated as CASSYSDRNTEAFF.

A word on this clonotype: It is likely a read error, because the conserved phenylalanine at the end of the CDR3 is missing. The chain has TRBV7-8 and TRBJ2-1; 9 nucleotides agree with TRBD2. This CDR3 comprises 18 residues. The V and J ends lost 3 bases and 0 bases, in that order; junction bases with no gene match: 9. Germline V gene data show CDR1 as SGHVS and CDR2 as FQNEAQ. The CDR3 sequence: CASSFPSVSGGSYNEQFY. DNA for the CDR3: TGTGCCAGCAGCTTCCCCTCGGTTAGCGGGGGCTCCTACAATGAGCAGTTCTAC.

This clonotype was seen only a few times. The chain has TRBV20-1 and TRBJ1-6; no reliable D call. V dropped 5 bases and J dropped 7 bases, with 24 bases sitting between them. The CDR3 runs to 17 residues. Per germline, CDR1 DFQATT and CDR2 SNEGSKA (reference sequence). The CDR3 nucleotides are TGCAGTGCTTGCTGTTATCCGGGAAGGAAGCCGAATTCACCCCTCCACTTT. Translation: CSACCYPGRKPNSPLHF.

This rearrangement joins TRBV20-1 to TRBJ2-3; possibly TRBD2 for D (7 bases). Germline V lookup: CDR1 DFQATT, CDR2 SNEGSKA (reference sequence). The CDR3 is made up of 16 amino acids. Between the trimmed V and J ends, which lost 1 base and 2 bases, there was a span of 16 bases. CDR3 loop: CSARVSKGGNTDTQYF. DNA for the CDR3: TGCAGTGCTAGAGTCTCCAAGGGGGGGAACACAGATACGCAGTATTTT.